This record concerns one T cell receptor beta chain sequence. These data are taken from a study of shared clonotypes between healthy human individuals. It was at deep level that the assay was run. The protocol was immunoSEQ multiplex PCR, while the TCRdb copy is restricted to in-frame clones and leaves out a portion. Among a few hundred thousand clones listed, nearly 97% were seen once. Naivety among CD8 cells was defined by CD45RO negativity and positive CCR7 selection, thereby excluding terminally differentiated effector memory CD45RA+ cells. This CDR3 is built from 13 residues. Germline CDR1 reads SQVTM; CDR2 reads ANQGSEA. V dropped 8 bases and J dropped 2 bases, with 14 bases sitting between them.

The chain uses TRBV29-1 and TRBJ2-3, with D perhaps TRBD1 (5 bases). The TCR was taken from a woman in her twenties or thirties in good health. Source material: naive CD8+ T cells sorted from blood. This chain's CDR3 is CSILGQNTDTQYF. CDR3 DNA sequence: TGCAGCATCCTGGGGCAGAACACAGATACGCAGTATTTT.